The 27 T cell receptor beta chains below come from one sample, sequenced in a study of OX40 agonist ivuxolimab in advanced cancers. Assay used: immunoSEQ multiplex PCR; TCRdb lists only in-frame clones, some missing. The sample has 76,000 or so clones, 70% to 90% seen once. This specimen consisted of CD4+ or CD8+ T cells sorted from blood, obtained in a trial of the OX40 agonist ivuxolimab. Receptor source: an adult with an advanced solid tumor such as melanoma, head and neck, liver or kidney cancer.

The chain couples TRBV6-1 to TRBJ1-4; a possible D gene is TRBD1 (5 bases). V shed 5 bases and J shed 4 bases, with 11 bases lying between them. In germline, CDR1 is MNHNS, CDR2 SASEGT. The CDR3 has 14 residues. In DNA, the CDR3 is TGTGCCAGCAGTAGAGGGGTTTTTAATGAAAAACTGTTTTTT. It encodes CASSRGVFNEKLFF.

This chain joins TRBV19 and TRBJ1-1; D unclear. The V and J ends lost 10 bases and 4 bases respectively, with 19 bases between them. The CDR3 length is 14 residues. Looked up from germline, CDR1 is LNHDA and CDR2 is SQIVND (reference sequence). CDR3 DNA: TGTGCCACCACCCTACCCGCCCGGAGCACTGAAGCTTTCTTT. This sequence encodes CATTLPARSTEAFF.

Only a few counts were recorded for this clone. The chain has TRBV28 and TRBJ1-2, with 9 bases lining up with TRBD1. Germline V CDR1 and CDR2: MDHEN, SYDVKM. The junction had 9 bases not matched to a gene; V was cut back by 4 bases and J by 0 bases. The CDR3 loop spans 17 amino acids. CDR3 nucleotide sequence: TGTGCCAGCAGTTCTTGGGGGGGACAGGGAGCTAACTATGGCTACACCTTC. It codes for CASSSWGGQGANYGYTF.

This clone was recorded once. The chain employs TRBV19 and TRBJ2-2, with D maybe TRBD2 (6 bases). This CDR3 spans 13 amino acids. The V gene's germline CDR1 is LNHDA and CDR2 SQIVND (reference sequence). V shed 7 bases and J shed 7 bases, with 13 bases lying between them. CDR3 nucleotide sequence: TGTGCCAGTAACAGCGGGTGGGACGGGGAGCTGTTTTTT. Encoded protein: CASNSGWDGELFF.

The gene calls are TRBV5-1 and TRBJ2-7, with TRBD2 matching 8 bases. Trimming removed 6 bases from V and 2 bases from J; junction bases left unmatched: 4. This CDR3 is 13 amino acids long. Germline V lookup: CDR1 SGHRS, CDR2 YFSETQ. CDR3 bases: TGCGCCAGCACGCCCGGGGGGGCCTACGAGCAGTACTTC. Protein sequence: CASTPGGAYEQYF.

CDR3 bases: TGTGCCACAACAGGGGGCTTTGAAAAACTGTTTTTT. Protein product: CATTGGFEKLFF. This sequence joins TRBV10-3 and TRBJ1-4; 9 positions agree with TRBD1. The CDR3 runs to 12 residues. The trim removed 10 bases at V and 7 bases at J, leaving 4 bases unmatched. Per germline, CDR1 ENHRY and CDR2 SYGVKD.

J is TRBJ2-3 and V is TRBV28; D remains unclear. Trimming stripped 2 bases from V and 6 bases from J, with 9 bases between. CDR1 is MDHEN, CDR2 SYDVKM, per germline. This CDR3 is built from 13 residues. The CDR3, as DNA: TGTGCCAGCAGTTTACTTCAGTCGGATACGCAGTATTTT. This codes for CASSLLQSDTQYF.

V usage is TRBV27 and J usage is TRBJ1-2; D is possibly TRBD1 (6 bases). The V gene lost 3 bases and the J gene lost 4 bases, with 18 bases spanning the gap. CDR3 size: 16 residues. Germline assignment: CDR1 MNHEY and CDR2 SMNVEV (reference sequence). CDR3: CASSFQLGEGVYGYTF. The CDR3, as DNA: TGTGCCAGCAGTTTTCAGCTTGGCGAGGGGGTCTATGGCTACACCTTC.

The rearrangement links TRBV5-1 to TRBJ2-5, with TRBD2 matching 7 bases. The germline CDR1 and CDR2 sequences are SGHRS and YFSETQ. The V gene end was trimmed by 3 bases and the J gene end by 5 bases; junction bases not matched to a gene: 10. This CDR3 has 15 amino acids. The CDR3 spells CASSSPSGDGETQYF. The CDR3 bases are TGCGCCAGCAGCTCCCCTAGCGGTGATGGGGAGACCCAGTACTTC.

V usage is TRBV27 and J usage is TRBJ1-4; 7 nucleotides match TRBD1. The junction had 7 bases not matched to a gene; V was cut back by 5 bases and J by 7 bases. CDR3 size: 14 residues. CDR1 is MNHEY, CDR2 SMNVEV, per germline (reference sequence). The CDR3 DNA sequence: TGTGCCAGCAGTCCACTTACAGGGGTTGAAAAACTGTTTTTT. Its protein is CASSPLTGVEKLFF.

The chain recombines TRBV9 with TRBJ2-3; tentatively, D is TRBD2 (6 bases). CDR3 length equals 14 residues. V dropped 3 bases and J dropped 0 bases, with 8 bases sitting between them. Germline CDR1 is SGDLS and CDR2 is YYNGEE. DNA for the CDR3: TGTGCCAGCAGCGATGGGACTAGCACAGATACGCAGTATTTT. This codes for CASSDGTSTDTQYF.

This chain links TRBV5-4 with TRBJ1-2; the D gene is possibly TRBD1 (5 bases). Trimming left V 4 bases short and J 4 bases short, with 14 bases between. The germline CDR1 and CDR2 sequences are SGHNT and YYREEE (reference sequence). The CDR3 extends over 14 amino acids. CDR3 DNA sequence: TGTGCCAGCAGCCGCCCCTTTGGGGCCTATGGCTACACCTTC. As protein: CASSRPFGAYGYTF.

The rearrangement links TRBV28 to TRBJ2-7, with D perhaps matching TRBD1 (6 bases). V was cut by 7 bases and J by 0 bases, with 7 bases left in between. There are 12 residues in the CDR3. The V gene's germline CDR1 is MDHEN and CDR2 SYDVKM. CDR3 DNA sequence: TGTGCCAGCACGACAGGCTCCTACGAGCAGTACTTC. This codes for CASTTGSYEQYF. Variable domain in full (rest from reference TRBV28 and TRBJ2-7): DVKVTQSSRYLVKRTGEKVFLECVQDMDHENMFWYRQDPGLGLRLIYFSYDVKMKEKGDIPEGYSVSREKKERFSLILESASTNQTSMYLCASTTGSYEQYFGPGTRLTVT.

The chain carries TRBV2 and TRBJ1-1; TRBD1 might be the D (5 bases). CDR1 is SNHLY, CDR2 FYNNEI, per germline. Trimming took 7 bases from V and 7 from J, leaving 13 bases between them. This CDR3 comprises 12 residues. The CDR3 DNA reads TGTGCCAGCATGGGTGGGGGACTTGAAGCTTTCTTT. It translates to CASMGGGLEAFF.

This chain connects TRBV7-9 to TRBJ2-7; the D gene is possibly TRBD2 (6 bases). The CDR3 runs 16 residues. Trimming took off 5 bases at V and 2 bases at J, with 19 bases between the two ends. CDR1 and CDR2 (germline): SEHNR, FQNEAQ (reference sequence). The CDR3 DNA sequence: TGTGCCAGCAGCACGTGGGACCCGGAGCGGGCCTACGAGCAGTACTTC. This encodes CASSTWDPERAYEQYF.

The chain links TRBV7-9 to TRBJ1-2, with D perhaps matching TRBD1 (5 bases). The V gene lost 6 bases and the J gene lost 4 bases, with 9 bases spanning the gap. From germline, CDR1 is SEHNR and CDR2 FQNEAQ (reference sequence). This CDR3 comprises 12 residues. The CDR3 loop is CASRQGGYGYTF. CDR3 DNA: TGTGCCAGCAGGCAGGGAGGCTATGGCTACACCTTC.

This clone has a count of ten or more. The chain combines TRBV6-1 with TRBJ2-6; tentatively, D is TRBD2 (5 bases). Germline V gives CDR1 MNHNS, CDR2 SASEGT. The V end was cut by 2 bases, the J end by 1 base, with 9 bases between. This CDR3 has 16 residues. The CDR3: CASSESPGSGANVLTF. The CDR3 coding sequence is TGTGCCAGCAGTGAATCCCCGGGGTCTGGGGCCAACGTCCTGACTTTC.

CDR3 region: CASSPEGTGYYEQYF. CDR3 DNA: TGTGCCAGCAGCCCGGAGGGGACAGGATACTACGAGCAGTACTTC. This sequence joins TRBV7-9 and TRBJ2-7, with 8 bases matching TRBD1. V shed 5 bases and J 3 bases; nucleotides not matched to a gene: 9. The CDR3 spans 15 residues. Looked up from germline, CDR1 is SEHNR and CDR2 is FQNEAQ (reference sequence).

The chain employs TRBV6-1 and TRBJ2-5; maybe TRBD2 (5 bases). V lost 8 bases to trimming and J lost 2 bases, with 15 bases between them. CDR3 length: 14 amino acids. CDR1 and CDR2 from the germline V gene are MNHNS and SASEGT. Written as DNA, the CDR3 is TGTGCCAGCGCTGAGGGATTTAGACAAGAGACCCAGTACTTC. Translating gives CASAEGFRQETQYF.

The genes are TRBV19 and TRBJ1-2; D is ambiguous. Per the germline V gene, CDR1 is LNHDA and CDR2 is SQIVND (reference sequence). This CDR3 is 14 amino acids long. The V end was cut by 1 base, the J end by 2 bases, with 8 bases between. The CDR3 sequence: CASSIGEMNYGYTF. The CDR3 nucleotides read TGTGCCAGTAGTATAGGCGAGATGAACTATGGCTACACCTTC. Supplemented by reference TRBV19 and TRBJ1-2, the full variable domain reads DGGITQSPKYLFRKEGQNVTLSCEQNLNHDAMYWYRQDPGQGLRLIYYSQIVNDFQKGDIAEGYSVSREKKESFPLTVTSAQKNPTAFYLCASSIGEMNYGYTFGSGTRLTVV.

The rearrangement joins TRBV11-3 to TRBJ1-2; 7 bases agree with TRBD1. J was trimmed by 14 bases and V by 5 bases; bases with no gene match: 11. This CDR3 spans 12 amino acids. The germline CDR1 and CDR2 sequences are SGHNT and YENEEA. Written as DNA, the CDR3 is TGTGCCAGCAGCCCGGGGAGGACAGGCCTAACCTTC. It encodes CASSPGRTGLTF.

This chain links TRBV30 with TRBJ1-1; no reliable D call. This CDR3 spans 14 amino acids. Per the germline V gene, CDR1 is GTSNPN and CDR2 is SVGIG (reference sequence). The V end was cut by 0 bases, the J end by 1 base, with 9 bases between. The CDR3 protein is CAWSVQQWNTEAFF. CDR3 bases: TGTGCCTGGAGTGTACAACAGTGGAACACTGAAGCTTTCTTT.

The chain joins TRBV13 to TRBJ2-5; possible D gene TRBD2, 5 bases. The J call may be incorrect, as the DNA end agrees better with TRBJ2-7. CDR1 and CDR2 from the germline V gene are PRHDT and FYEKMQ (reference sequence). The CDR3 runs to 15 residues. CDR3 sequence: CASSPPAGRSYEQYF. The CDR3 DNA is TGTGCCAGCAGCCCCCCGGCTGGGAGATCCTACGAGCAGTACTTC.

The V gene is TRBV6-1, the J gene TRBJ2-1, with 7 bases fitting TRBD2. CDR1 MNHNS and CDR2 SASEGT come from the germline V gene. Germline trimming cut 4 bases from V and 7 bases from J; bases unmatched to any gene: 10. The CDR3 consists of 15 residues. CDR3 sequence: CASSGTGGSFNEQFF. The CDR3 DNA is TGTGCCAGCAGTGGGACTGGCGGGAGTTTTAATGAGCAGTTCTTC.

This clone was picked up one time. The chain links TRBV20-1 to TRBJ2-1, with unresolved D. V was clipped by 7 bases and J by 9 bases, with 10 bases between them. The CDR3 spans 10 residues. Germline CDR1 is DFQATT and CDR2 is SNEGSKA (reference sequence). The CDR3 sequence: CSVPYGEQFF. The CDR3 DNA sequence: TGCAGTGTCCCTTATGGTGAGCAGTTCTTC.

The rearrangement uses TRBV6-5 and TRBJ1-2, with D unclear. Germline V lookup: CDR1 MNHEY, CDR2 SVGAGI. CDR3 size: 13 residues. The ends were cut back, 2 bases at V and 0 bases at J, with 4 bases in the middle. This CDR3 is CASSYGANYGYTF. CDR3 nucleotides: TGTGCCAGCAGTTACGGGGCTAACTATGGCTACACCTTC.

The CDR3 bases are TGTGCCAGAGACAGGGGCCAAGAGACCCAGTACTTC. Translating gives CARDRGQETQYF. The rearrangement uses TRBV2 and TRBJ2-5, with 8 positions matching TRBD1. The J segment lost 1 base and the V segment lost 9 bases, leaving 1 base of the junction unmatched. The CDR3 loop spans 12 amino acids. Germline V gives CDR1 SNHLY, CDR2 FYNNEI.